One sample yielded the 15 T cell receptor beta chains listed below, sequenced in a study of graft-versus-host responses after intestinal transplantation. Their antigen targets remain unknown. The protocol was immunoSEQ multiplex PCR, while the TCRdb copy is restricted to in-frame clones and leaves out a portion. The sample holds 80,000 to 95,000 clones, 93% seen once. This specimen was unstimulated CD8+ T cells sorted from spleen or lymph node cells, taken before intestinal transplant. The source is a human donor who received an intestinal transplant.

The chain is built from TRBV10-3 and TRBJ2-2; tentative D call: TRBD1 (6 bases). The CDR3 covers 15 residues. Trimming took off 6 bases at V and 5 bases at J, with 16 bases between the two ends. Germline V lookup: CDR1 ENHRY, CDR2 SYGVKD. CDR3 in amino acids: CAIREQGFKTGELFF. The DNA of the CDR3 is TGTGCCATCAGGGAACAGGGTTTTAAAACCGGGGAGCTGTTTTTT.

This chain connects TRBV4-3 to TRBJ2-7; 8 positions match TRBD2. Germline CDR1 is LGHNA and CDR2 is YSLEER. With 1 base clipped from V and 2 bases from J, the junction kept 4 bases outside the gene matches. This CDR3 spans 15 amino acids. The CDR3 nucleotides read TGCGCCAGCAGCCAAGGAGCGGGGGACCCCTACGAGCAGTACTTC. Protein: CASSQGAGDPYEQYF.

V usage is TRBV11-2 and J usage is TRBJ2-3; D call uncertain. The germline V and J ends were trimmed by 5 bases and 5 bases, with 8 bases remaining between them. Germline V gives CDR1 SGHAT, CDR2 FQNNGV. The CDR3 consists of 12 residues. The CDR3 loop reads CASSLSGDTQYF. The CDR3 DNA sequence: TGTGCCAGCAGCCTATCCGGAGATACGCAGTATTTT.

The V call is TRBV7-2, the J call TRBJ2-3; 10 bases line up with TRBD2. This CDR3 contains 16 residues. The V gene end was trimmed by 5 bases and the J gene end by 2 bases; junction bases not matched to a gene: 7. Germline assignment: CDR1 SGHTA and CDR2 FQGNSA. The CDR3 loop reads CASSPQRGGSTDTQYF. The CDR3 DNA reads as TGTGCCAGCAGCCCTCAGCGGGGGGGTTCCACAGATACGCAGTATTTT.

The rearrangement uses TRBV4-1 and TRBJ2-7, with TRBD2 identical over 7 bases. Germline CDR1 MGHRA, CDR2 YSYEKL. This CDR3 is built from 14 residues. The V segment lost 0 bases and the J segment 5 bases; nucleotides outside the gene matches: 4. CDR3 nucleotides: TGCGCCAGCAGCCAAGAGGGGAGGGCGGACGAGCAGTACTTC. Translation gives CASSQEGRADEQYF.

The J gene is TRBJ2-2, the V gene TRBV10-1; a possible D gene is TRBD2 (5 bases). CDR1 and CDR2 (germline): WNHNN, SYGVQD (reference sequence). Trimming stripped 3 bases from V and 3 bases from J, with 8 bases between. The CDR3 is made up of 14 amino acids. This CDR3 is CASSDGGYTGELFF. CDR3 sequence (DNA): TGCGCCAGCAGTGACGGCGGGTACACCGGGGAGCTGTTTTTT.

V gene TRBV19 combines with J gene TRBJ2-3; a weak D match, TRBD1 (5 bases). The CDR3 loop spans 14 amino acids. CDR1 LNHDA and CDR2 SQIVND come from the germline V gene (reference sequence). The V gene lost 10 bases and the J gene lost 2 bases, with 16 bases spanning the gap. CDR3 sequence: CATNLGQITDTQYF. CDR3 nucleotide sequence: TGTGCCACCAACCTGGGGCAGATCACAGATACGCAGTATTTT.

This clone was seen once. The gene calls are TRBV9 and TRBJ1-2; 9 positions match TRBD1. Per the germline V gene, CDR1 is SGDLS and CDR2 is YYNGEE. V shed 1 base, J shed 8 bases, and the junction held 9 bases outside the gene matches. The CDR3 is 15 residues long. DNA of the CDR3: TGTGCCAGCAGCGTACGCGACAGGGGGGATAAGGGCTACACCTTC. Its translation is CASSVRDRGDKGYTF.

V usage is TRBV11-2 and J usage is TRBJ2-3; 7 bases fit TRBD1. The V segment lost 5 bases and the J segment 8 bases; nucleotides outside the gene matches: 7. There are 13 residues in the CDR3. The germline V gene has CDR1 SGHAT and CDR2 FQNNGV. The CDR3 DNA is TGTGCCAGCAGCAGACAGACAGGGAGTACGCAGTATTTT. It encodes CASSRQTGSTQYF.

Comment on this clone: Different DNA sequences within this sample yield the same CDR3. The chain uses TRBV19 and TRBJ1-1; TRBD1 is a possible D gene (6 bases). The CDR3 is 13 residues long. Deletions cut 1 base from V and 4 bases from J, with 7 bases between. Looked up from germline, CDR1 is LNHDA and CDR2 is SQIVND (reference sequence). The CDR3 DNA reads TGTGCCAGTAGTATAGGAGGGGGCACTGAAGCTTTCTTT. This sequence encodes CASSIGGGTEAFF. Full variable domain (rest looked up from reference TRBV19 and TRBJ1-1): DGGITQSPKYLFRKEGQNVTLSCEQNLNHDAMYWYRQDPGQGLRLIYYSQIVNDFQKGDIAEGYSVSREKKESFPLTVTSAQKNPTAFYLCASSIGGGTEAFFGQGTRLTVV.

V and J are TRBV4-3 and TRBJ2-3, with 9 bases matching TRBD1. The CDR3 is made up of 19 amino acids. Germline V lookup: CDR1 LGHNA, CDR2 YSLEER. The V and J ends lost 1 base and 1 base, in that order; junction bases with no gene match: 12. This CDR3 is CASSQAIPIRDRGTDTQYF. DNA for the CDR3: TGCGCCAGCAGCCAAGCAATTCCTATCCGGGACAGGGGCACAGATACGCAGTATTTT.

The chain carries TRBV12-5 and TRBJ1-3; D unclear. The CDR3 length is 13 residues. Germline V gene sequence: CDR1 LGHNT, CDR2 FRNRAP. V was trimmed by 7 bases and J by 8 bases, leaving 15 bases between them. DNA of the CDR3: TGTGCTAGTGCCCCGAGTACCCTAGACACCATATATTTT. Protein: CASAPSTLDTIYF. The complete variable domain, with remaining parts taken from reference TRBV12-5 and TRBJ1-3, reads DARVTQTPRHKVTEMGQEVTMRCQPILGHNTVFWYRQTMMQGLELLAYFRNRAPLDDSGMPKDRFSAEMPDATLATLKIQPSEPRDSAVYFCASAPSTLDTIYFGEGSWLTVV.

The genes are TRBV30 and TRBJ2-3; maybe TRBD1 (5 bases). The CDR3 has 13 amino acids. CDR1 is GTSNPN, CDR2 SVGIG, per germline (reference sequence). V was clipped by 3 bases and J by 4 bases, with 11 bases between them. The CDR3 loop is CAWSRVFPDTQYF. The CDR3 bases are TGTGCCTGGAGCAGGGTGTTCCCAGATACGCAGTATTTT.

J is TRBJ2-1 and V is TRBV15, with 7 bases fitting TRBD1. From germline, CDR1 is LNHNV and CDR2 YYDKDF (reference sequence). V shed 5 bases and J 3 bases; nucleotides not matched to a gene: 1. The CDR3 totals 13 residues. For the CDR3, the DNA is TGTGCCACCAGCCGGGACAGCTACAATGAGCAGTTCTTC. This gives the protein CATSRDSYNEQFF.

The chain joins TRBV11-2 to TRBJ2-1, with D unresolved. The V and J ends lost 5 bases and 10 bases respectively, with 12 bases between them. The CDR3 contains 12 residues. Germline CDR1 reads SGHAT; CDR2 reads FQNNGV. Here the CDR3 DNA reads TGTGCCAGCAGCCCGAGATCATCGGAGCAGTTCTTC. Amino acids: CASSPRSSEQFF.